These 26 T cell receptor beta chains share one sample of origin, sequenced in a study of blood T cell repertoires in COVID-19. Only in-frame clones appear in the TCRdb table, and some are missing; sequencing was by immunoSEQ multiplex PCR. The sample holds a few hundred thousand clones, around 90% seen once. Sequencing was performed on PBMCs or T cells enriched from blood (not recorded which). These receptors originate from a woman younger than 35 who had recovered from COVID-19.

The chain combines TRBV7-8 with TRBJ1-3; no clear D. The CDR3 contains 14 residues. V lost 1 base, J lost 4 bases, and 8 bases lay in between. The V gene's germline CDR1 is SGHVS and CDR2 FQNEAQ. Written as DNA, the CDR3 is TGTGCCAGCAGCTTAGGTTTCCAGGGAAACACCATATATTTT. It codes for CASSLGFQGNTIYF.

The gene calls are TRBV24-1 and TRBJ1-1; D is perhaps TRBD1 (6 bases). V was shortened by 4 bases and J by 11 bases, with 10 bases between the two germline ends. The CDR3 totals 11 residues. CDR1 is KGHDR and CDR2 is SFDVKD in the germline V gene. The CDR3 here is CATSEGGMAFF. CDR3 bases: TGTGCCACCAGTGAAGGGGGTATGGCTTTCTTT.

J is TRBJ1-3 and V is TRBV27; a possible D gene is TRBD1 (5 bases). V was trimmed by 8 bases and J by 0 bases, leaving 11 bases between them. Germline V gene lookup returns CDR1 MNHEY and CDR2 SMNVEV (reference sequence). This CDR3 region has 14 residues. CDR3 sequence reads: CASGAGYSGNTIYF. CDR3 sequence (DNA): TGTGCCAGCGGGGCGGGGTACTCTGGAAACACCATATATTTT.

The rearrangement joins TRBV3-1 (or the pseudogene TRBV3-2) to TRBJ2-3; 10 bases match TRBD2. The CDR3 is 17 amino acids. The trim removed 1 base at V and 2 bases at J, leaving 6 bases unmatched. From germline, CDR1 is LGHDT and CDR2 YNNKEL (reference sequence). CDR3 loop: CASSQGVSGGFTDTQYF. The CDR3 nucleotides are TGTGCCAGCAGCCAAGGAGTTAGCGGGGGGTTCACAGATACGCAGTATTTT.

The genes are TRBV4-1 and TRBJ2-4, with 7 bases fitting TRBD1. Germline V lookup: CDR1 MGHRA, CDR2 YSYEKL. This CDR3 has 15 amino acids. V gave up 1 base and J gave up 8 bases; unmatched junction bases: 8. CDR3 nucleotides: TGCGCCAGCAGCCAAGTCACCCTTACAGGGGACATTCAGTACTTC. Protein product: CASSQVTLTGDIQYF.

The gene calls are TRBV3-1 (or the pseudogene TRBV3-2) and TRBJ1-4, with D possibly matching TRBD1 (6 bases). CDR3 length: 15 amino acids. Germline CDR1 LGHDT, CDR2 YNNKEL (reference sequence). The V and J ends lost 1 base and 3 bases respectively, with 9 bases between them. The CDR3 coding sequence is TGTGCCAGCAGCCAAGCGAACAGGGCTAATGAAAAACTGTTTTTT. It codes for CASSQANRANEKLFF.

The chain combines TRBV7-8 with TRBJ2-1; 8 bases are a match to TRBD1. Germline V gene data show CDR1 as SGHVS and CDR2 as FQNEAQ. The CDR3 sequence is 14 residues long. The ends lost 0 bases at V and 5 bases at J; junction bases unmatched: 0. CDR3 DNA sequence: TGTGCCAGCAGCTTAGCGGGACAGGACAATGAGCAGTTCTTC. It is translated as CASSLAGQDNEQFF.

The CDR3 protein is CASSVRPGQGVGNTIYF. CDR3 in DNA: TGTGCCAGCAGTGTCAGGCCGGGACAGGGTGTAGGAAACACCATATATTTT. The gene calls are TRBV6-1 and TRBJ1-3; 9 bases map to TRBD1. CDR1 is MNHNS, CDR2 SASEGT, per germline. After removal of 4 bases from V and 4 bases from J, the junction contained 11 bases not matched to a gene. The CDR3 spans 17 residues.

This clone was recorded once. The genes are TRBV9 and TRBJ1-1; D is unresolved. Germline V gene sequence: CDR1 SGDLS, CDR2 YYNGEE. V dropped 3 bases and J dropped 0 bases, with 15 bases sitting between them. The CDR3 extends over 16 amino acids. This CDR3 reads CASSAGSGSMNTEAFF. The CDR3 DNA reads as TGTGCCAGCAGCGCCGGCTCGGGGTCTATGAACACTGAAGCTTTCTTT.

Note on this clone: The same CDR3 arises from other DNA sequences in this sample as well. V gene TRBV30 combines with J gene TRBJ2-5, with TRBD2 matching 13 bases. This CDR3 has 15 amino acids. V shed 3 bases and J 2 bases; nucleotides not matched to a gene: 3. Germline CDR1 is GTSNPN and CDR2 is SVGIG (reference sequence). Here the CDR3 reads CAWSWTSGGQETQYF. The CDR3 region has the DNA TGTGCCTGGAGCTGGACTAGCGGGGGACAAGAGACCCAGTACTTC.

The chain employs TRBV19 and TRBJ2-7; 10 bases fit TRBD1. Looked up from germline, CDR1 is LNHDA and CDR2 is SQIVND (reference sequence). With 4 bases clipped from V and 5 bases from J, the junction kept 8 bases outside the gene matches. The CDR3 runs 15 residues. CDR3 sequence reads: CASSTRDRGFHEQYF. The CDR3 DNA follows: TGTGCCAGTAGTACCAGGGACAGGGGATTCCACGAGCAGTACTTC. Full variable domain (outside the CDR3, taken from reference TRBV19 and TRBJ2-7): DGGITQSPKYLFRKEGQNVTLSCEQNLNHDAMYWYRQDPGQGLRLIYYSQIVNDFQKGDIAEGYSVSREKKESFPLTVTSAQKNPTAFYLCASSTRDRGFHEQYFGPGTRLTVT.

This chain connects TRBV5-1 to TRBJ1-1; no clear D gene. Germline V gene lookup returns CDR1 SGHRS and CDR2 YFSETQ. V lost 0 bases and J lost 4, with 7 bases in between. The CDR3 is 13 amino acids. The CDR3 region is CASSLDSLTEAFF. CDR3 bases: TGCGCCAGCAGCTTGGACAGTCTCACTGAAGCTTTCTTT.

The CDR3 sequence: CASSLGSNRRANTGELFF. CDR3 sequence (DNA): TGCGCCAGCAGCTTGGGGTCGAACAGGAGGGCTAACACCGGGGAGCTGTTTTTT. J is TRBJ2-2 and V is TRBV5-1; tentative D call: TRBD2 (6 bases). V lost 0 bases and J 2 bases, leaving 17 bases between the germline ends. CDR3 length: 18 residues. CDR1 and CDR2 (germline): SGHRS, YFSETQ.

CDR3 sequence (DNA): TGTGCCAGCAGCTTAGGACCCCGCGGTAATAGCAATCAGCCCCAGCATTTT. This codes for CASSLGPRGNSNQPQHF. The chain couples TRBV11-2 to TRBJ1-5; D not resolved. Germline V gene lookup returns CDR1 SGHAT and CDR2 FQNNGV. Between the trimmed V and J ends, which lost 1 base and 0 bases, there was a span of 13 bases. The CDR3 extends over 17 amino acids.

The CDR3 DNA is TGTGCCAGCAGCTTTACTAGCGGTAGCACAGATACGCAGTATTTT. It translates to CASSFTSGSTDTQYF. The chain is built from TRBV7-3 and TRBJ2-3; the match to TRBD2 covers 8 bases. CDR1 is SGHTA, CDR2 FQGTGA, per germline. The trim removed 3 bases at V and 0 bases at J, leaving 2 bases unmatched. CDR3 length: 15 residues.

Comment on this clone: The sample has other DNA sequences that encode this CDR3 too. CDR3 DNA: TGTGCCAGCTCAATCGGCCAGGGTCGCGAGCAGTACTTC. This gives the protein CASSIGQGREQYF. This chain joins TRBV18 and TRBJ2-7, with D maybe TRBD1 (5 bases). V lost 5 bases and J lost 6, with 14 bases in between. Germline V lookup: CDR1 KGHSH, CDR2 LQKENI. The CDR3 has 13 residues. The complete variable domain, with remaining parts taken from reference TRBV18 and TRBJ2-7, reads NAGVMQNPRHLVRRRGQEARLRCSPMKGHSHVYWYRQLPEEGLKFMVYLQKENIIDESGMPKERFSAEFPKEGPSILRIQQVVRGDSAAYFCASSIGQGREQYFGPGTRLTVT.

The V call is TRBV10-3, the J call TRBJ1-1; 11 bases are a match to TRBD1. The germline CDR1 and CDR2 sequences are ENHRY and SYGVKD. Losses at the gene ends were 4 bases for V and 4 bases for J; bases not matched to a gene: 8. CDR3 length equals 16 residues. The CDR3 DNA reads TGTGCCATCAGTGCTTCCTCGGGACAGGGGGGCACTGAAGCTTTCTTT. This translates into CAISASSGQGGTEAFF.

CDR3 in amino acids: CASSLGAGRLYEQYF. CDR3 sequence (DNA): TGTGCCAGCAGCTTAGGAGCGGGACGGTTATACGAGCAGTACTTC. V gene TRBV11-2 combines with J gene TRBJ2-7; 7 positions match TRBD2. Germline loops: CDR1 SGHAT, CDR2 FQNNGV. The CDR3 is made up of 15 amino acids. After removal of 1 base from V and 4 bases from J, the junction contained 7 bases not matched to a gene.

In its sample, this clone was seen a few times. The chain recombines TRBV19 with TRBJ1-1, with a weak D call TRBD1 (5 bases). From germline, CDR1 is LNHDA and CDR2 SQIVND (reference sequence). This CDR3 comprises 13 residues. V was clipped by 10 bases and J by 5 bases, with 17 bases between them. The DNA of the CDR3 is TGTGCCACCCGAACCGGGGGGAAAACTGAAGCTTTCTTT. Amino acid sequence: CATRTGGKTEAFF.

The V gene is TRBV7-2, the J gene TRBJ1-2; a weak D match, TRBD1 (5 bases). Looked up from germline, CDR1 is SGHTA and CDR2 is FQGNSA. The CDR3 contains 16 residues. The ends were cut back, 0 bases at V and 8 bases at J, with 19 bases in the middle. The CDR3 coding sequence is TGTGCCAGCAGCTTAGCGTGGGGCCCTCCTCGGCAGGGCTACACCTTC. This encodes CASSLAWGPPRQGYTF.

The V call is TRBV11-2, the J call TRBJ1-5; 8 bases are a match to TRBD1. Germline V gives CDR1 SGHAT, CDR2 FQNNGV. V trimming: 4 bases; J trimming: 5 bases; junction bases outside the gene matches: 10. The CDR3 has 16 residues. The DNA for the CDR3 is TGTGCCAGCAGCTCAGACAGGGGAAACCGGGATCAGCCCCAGCATTTT. Translated: CASSSDRGNRDQPQHF.

The chain recombines TRBV29-1 with TRBJ2-5; unclear D gene. CDR3 length: 10 residues. The germline CDR1 and CDR2 sequences are SQVTM and ANQGSEA. Trimming shortened V by 3 bases and J by 5 bases, and 4 bases separated the two germline ends. The CDR3 region has the DNA TGCAGCGTTGAGTCGGAGACCCAGTACTTC. Translated: CSVESETQYF.

The chain combines TRBV6-5 with TRBJ2-3; 9 bases line up with TRBD1. With 10 bases clipped from V and 2 bases from J, the junction kept 7 bases outside the gene matches. CDR3 length equals 14 residues. Per the germline V gene, CDR1 is MNHEY and CDR2 is SVGAGI. The CDR3 nucleotides are TGTGCCACCGCGGACAGGGGCGTCACAGATACGCAGTATTTT. This encodes CATADRGVTDTQYF.

CDR3 sequence (DNA): TGCGCCAGCAGCGATAGCGGGGAGCTGTTTTTT. Translated: CASSDSGELFF. The chain links TRBV4-3 to TRBJ2-2; no reliable D call. CDR3 length: 11 residues. V gave up 5 bases and J gave up 7 bases, with 5 bases separating them. Germline lookup yields CDR1 LGHNA and CDR2 YSLEER.

This chain uses TRBV6-6 with TRBJ1-1; 8 bases are a match to TRBD1. V shed 4 bases and J 4 bases; nucleotides not matched to a gene: 5. Per the germline V gene, CDR1 is MNHNY and CDR2 is SVGAGI (reference sequence). The CDR3 has 14 amino acids. The CDR3 protein is CASSFAGGVTEAFF. CDR3 bases: TGTGCCAGCAGTTTTGCAGGGGGCGTCACTGAAGCTTTCTTT.

The chain combines TRBV7-6 with TRBJ2-5, with a weak D call TRBD2 (5 bases). CDR3 length: 15 amino acids. The germline CDR1 and CDR2 sequences are SGHVS and FNYEAQ. Between the trimmed V and J ends, which lost 0 bases and 4 bases, there was a span of 12 bases. Written as DNA, the CDR3 is TGTGCCAGCAGCTTAGCCGGGAACTACGGAGAGACCCAGTACTTC. Encoded protein: CASSLAGNYGETQYF.